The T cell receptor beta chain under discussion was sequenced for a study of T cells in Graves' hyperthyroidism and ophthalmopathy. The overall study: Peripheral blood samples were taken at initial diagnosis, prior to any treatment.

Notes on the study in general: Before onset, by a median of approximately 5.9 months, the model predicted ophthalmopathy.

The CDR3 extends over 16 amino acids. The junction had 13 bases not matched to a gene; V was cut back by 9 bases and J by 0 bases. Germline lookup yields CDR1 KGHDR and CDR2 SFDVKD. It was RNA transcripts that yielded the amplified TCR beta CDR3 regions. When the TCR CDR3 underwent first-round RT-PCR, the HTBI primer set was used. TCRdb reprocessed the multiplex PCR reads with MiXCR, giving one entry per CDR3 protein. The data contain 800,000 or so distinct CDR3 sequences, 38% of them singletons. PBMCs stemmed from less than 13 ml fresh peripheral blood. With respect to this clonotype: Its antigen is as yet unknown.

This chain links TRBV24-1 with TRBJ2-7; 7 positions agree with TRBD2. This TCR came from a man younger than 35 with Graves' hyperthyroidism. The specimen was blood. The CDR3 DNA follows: TGTGCCACCCCATGCAACGGGAGGCCCCACTCCTACGAGCAGTACTTC. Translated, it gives CATPCNGRPHSYEQYF.